The rows below give T cell receptor beta chains drawn from one sample of a study of CD8 T cells in ankylosing spondylitis. One entry per CDR3 protein, called by TCRdb with MiXCR from the 5' RACE reads. The table shows some 150,000 distinct CDR3 sequences, with around 43% occurring only once. Sequenced input: synovial fluid, either unsorted or a sorted T cell fraction (not recorded which). These receptors were collected from a male donor with ankylosing spondylitis. The CDR3 runs from the conserved cysteine through the conserved F or W.

V	J	CDR3
TRBV7-2	TRBJ2-7	CASSPMAATQYF
TRBV29-1	TRBJ2-1	CSVEVGRPPNEQFF
TRBV11-3	TRBJ2-1	CASSLVPGGYDEQFF
TRBV12-3/TRBV12-4	TRBJ2-7	CASSRPSTVDEQYF
TRBV7-3	TRBJ2-1	CASSLKAGAGKRRGQYNEQFF
TRBV7-8	TRBJ2-3	CASSLVLAGEDTQYF
TRBV2	TRBJ2-4	CASSARGNTHDGSGIQYF
TRBV30	TRBJ1-1	CAWSVRDRAGRPNTEAFF
TRBV12-3/TRBV12-4	TRBJ1-3	CASSLSQGLFGNTIYF
TRBV5-1	TRBJ1-2	CASSLQGGGYGYTF
TRBV12-3/TRBV12-4	TRBJ1-2	CASSLWGGYGYTF
TRBV18	TRBJ1-2	CASSLSLFYGYTF
TRBV9	TRBJ2-7	CASSVGQHSYEQYF
TRBV6-1	TRBJ1-6	CASGPFGSSYNSPLHF
TRBV12-3/TRBV12-4	TRBJ2-2	CASVAGSNTGELFF
TRBV4-1	TRBJ2-7	CASSQGTGLKKGEQYF
TRBV20-1	TRBJ2-1	CSASRTSGGKDEQFF
TRBV10-3	TRBJ1-2	CAISDLREIPNYGYTF
TRBV10-3	TRBJ2-7	CAISESGASGRHILTYEQYF
TRBV7-3	TRBJ2-7	CASSLGGGGTYEQYF
TRBV6-2/TRBV6-3	TRBJ2-7	CASSLLAGVSYEQYF
TRBV27	TRBJ2-5	CASSFSHGQETQYF
TRBV12-3/TRBV12-4	TRBJ2-1	CASNPFLLGSSYNEQFF
TRBV19	TRBJ2-1	CASSRFGQDSYNEQFF
TRBV18	TRBJ2-1	CASSRFNEQFF
TRBV19	TRBJ2-1	CASSILPPVWGEQFF
TRBV12-3/TRBV12-4	TRBJ2-2	CASSPRDSGGTGELFF
TRBV7-6	TRBJ2-2	CASSLVGPQNTGELFF
TRBV4-1	TRBJ2-1	CASSQATEEPYNEQFF
TRBV12-3/TRBV12-4	TRBJ1-3	CASSPRLRAPGNTIYF
TRBV25-1	TRBJ2-7	CASGGQSSSYEQYF
TRBV10-2	TRBJ2-1	CASGPGGEQFF
TRBV3-1	TRBJ2-5	CASSAPTSGRQETQYF
TRBV2	TRBJ1-5	CASSGQGEQPQHF
TRBV21-1	TRBJ1-5	CASSSSGINSNQPQHF
TRBV7-4	TRBJ1-6	CASSLIWDGNSPLHF
TRBV6-4	TRBJ2-4	CASSELAGPQGIQYF
TRBV3-1	TRBJ2-1	CASSQDTSSYNEQFF
TRBV6-1	TRBJ2-1	CASSPQGSGVQFF
TRBV4-1	TRBJ2-7	CASRRAGGFYEQYF
TRBV5-8	TRBJ1-1	CASSSGGAEAFF
TRBV12-3/TRBV12-4	TRBJ2-7	CASSLVGGRTYEQYF
TRBV4-2	TRBJ2-7	CASSPDVAGSYEQYF
TRBV18	TRBJ1-2	CASSPLRGSIFNYGYTF
TRBV4-1	TRBJ2-2	CASSRLIYYTGELFF
TRBV10-2	TRBJ2-2	CASSEKGEAGELFF
TRBV6-2/TRBV6-3	TRBJ2-7	CASSYSPDSYEQYF
TRBV5-5	TRBJ1-4	CASSLSRNEKLFF
TRBV29-1	TRBJ2-1	CSVKTSGGILDEQFF
TRBV29-1	TRBJ2-7	CSVLSLLGGVYEQYF
TRBV7-9	TRBJ2-7	CASSLRYEQYF
TRBV10-3	TRBJ2-3	CAISLTGQPSTDTQYF
TRBV7-2	TRBJ1-1	CASSYQGNEAFF
TRBV11-3	TRBJ2-1	CATRLGGGRPEQFF
TRBV6-2/TRBV6-3	TRBJ2-1	CASSPTIGLAGGLNEQFF
TRBV28	TRBJ2-7	CASSFLGWDRASHEQYF
TRBV20-1	TRBJ2-1	CSARRLPLNNEQFF